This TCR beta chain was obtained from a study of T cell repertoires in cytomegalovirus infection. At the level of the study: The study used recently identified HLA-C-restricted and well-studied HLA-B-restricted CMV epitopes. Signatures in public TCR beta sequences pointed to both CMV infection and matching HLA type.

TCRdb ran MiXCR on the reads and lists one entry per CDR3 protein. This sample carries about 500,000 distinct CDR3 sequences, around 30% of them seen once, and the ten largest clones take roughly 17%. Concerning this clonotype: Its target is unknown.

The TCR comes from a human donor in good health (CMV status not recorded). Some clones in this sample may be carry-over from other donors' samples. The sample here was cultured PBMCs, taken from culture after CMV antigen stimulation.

The CDR3 here is CASSSQGAFVTEAFF. CDR3 nucleotides: TGTGCCAGCAGCTCACAGGGGGCATTTGTGACTGAAGCTTTCTTT. This sequence joins TRBV5-4 and TRBJ1-1; TRBD1 agrees at 9 bases. The germline V gene encodes CDR1 SGHNT and CDR2 YYREEE (reference sequence). This CDR3 comprises 15 residues. V lost 3 bases to trimming and J lost 5 bases; unmatched junction nucleotides: 8.